This entry lists 20 T cell receptor beta chains sequenced from one sample in a study of PD-L1 blockade in urothelial cancer. The time point denotes: pretreatment peripheral blood. This table comes from immunoSEQ multiplex PCR, and its TCRdb copy is limited to in-frame clones, with some not included. The table shows 70,000 to 95,000 clones, with around 84% occurring only once. Sequenced material: PBMCs, taken around atezolizumab (anti-PD-L1) treatment. These receptors originate from a man aged 55 to 70 with urothelial cancer.

V is TRBV5-6 and J is TRBJ1-1; no clear D gene. The CDR3 runs 12 residues. CDR1 and CDR2 from the germline V gene are SGHDT and YYEEEE. Trimming cost V 0 bases and J 10 bases, with 10 bases left between them. Here the CDR3 reads CASSLEARGAFF. The DNA of the CDR3 is TGTGCCAGCAGCTTGGAGGCCCGAGGAGCTTTCTTT.

The rearrangement uses TRBV7-9 and TRBJ2-1; 11 nucleotides align to TRBD2. Germline-derived CDR1 and CDR2 are SEHNR and FQNEAQ (reference sequence). The CDR3 runs 18 residues. The V and J ends lost 2 bases and 7 bases, in that order; junction bases with no gene match: 13. The CDR3 coding sequence is TGTGCCAGCAGCTTACCCCCGCGACTAGCGGGAACGGGGAATGAGCAGTTCTTC. This encodes CASSLPPRLAGTGNEQFF.

This clone was seen more than once but under ten times. The chain carries TRBV6-5 and TRBJ1-6; D is perhaps TRBD1 (6 bases). Germline values: CDR1 MNHEY, CDR2 SVGAGI. Trimming left V 5 bases short and J 9 bases short, with 14 bases between. The CDR3 covers 14 residues. The DNA of the CDR3 is TGTGCCAGCAGTGGACGGGACATTCGTTCACCCCTCCACTTT. This encodes CASSGRDIRSPLHF.

This clone was counted only a few times. The V call is TRBV30, the J call TRBJ1-1; 8 bases line up with TRBD1. From germline, CDR1 is GTSNPN and CDR2 SVGIG (reference sequence). Unmatched junction bases numbered 4, after V lost 3 bases and J lost 1 base. The CDR3 length is 14 residues. The CDR3 DNA reads TGTGCCTGGAGGTCCGGGACAGGGAACACTGAAGCTTTCTTT. Protein: CAWRSGTGNTEAFF.

A single count supports this clone. The chain couples TRBV6-6 to TRBJ2-5, with 8 bases lining up with TRBD1. Germline V CDR1 and CDR2: MNHNY, SVGAGI (reference sequence). Trimming took 2 bases from V and 3 from J; bases not matched to a gene: 5. The CDR3 is 15 residues long. CDR3 residues: CASSYPDRAEETQYF. As DNA, the CDR3 is TGTGCCAGCAGTTACCCGGACAGGGCCGAAGAGACCCAGTACTTC.

J is TRBJ1-1 and V is TRBV27; 7 bases are a match to TRBD1. This CDR3 contains 17 residues. Germline assignment: CDR1 MNHEY and CDR2 SMNVEV (reference sequence). V shed 1 base and J 4 bases; nucleotides not matched to a gene: 12. The CDR3 is CASSLLKTGTASTEAFF. The DNA for the CDR3 is TGTGCCAGCAGTTTATTGAAAACCGGGACAGCAAGCACTGAAGCTTTCTTT.

This clone has only one observation. V is TRBV25-1 and J is TRBJ1-4; no clear D gene. This CDR3 contains 15 residues. The ends were cut back, 5 bases at V and 8 bases at J, with 18 bases in the middle. CDR1 is MGHDK, CDR2 SYGVNS, per germline. The CDR3 DNA is TGTGCCAGCAGTCCAACCGGGCCCCGGGGAGAAAAACTGTTTTTT. This codes for CASSPTGPRGEKLFF.

The chain is built from TRBV12-2 and TRBJ2-5; TRBD2 is taken as the D call from the table, unchecked against the DNA. TRBV12-2 is termed a pseudogene. The CDR3 is made up of 15 amino acids. CDR3 protein: CASRLQREDQETQYF. In nucleotides, the CDR3 is TGTGCAAGTCGCTTACAGCGGGAGGATCAAGAGACCCAGTACTTC.

This chain links TRBV15 with TRBJ2-1; possibly TRBD2 for D (6 bases). Trimming took off 0 bases at V and 6 bases at J, with 15 bases between the two ends. Germline V gene data show CDR1 as LNHNV and CDR2 as YYDKDF (reference sequence). The CDR3 length is 16 residues. For the CDR3, the DNA is TGTGCCACCAGCAGAGAGGGAGGCAGGGTAGGCAATGAGCAGTTCTTC. Protein product: CATSREGGRVGNEQFF.

This chain uses TRBV6-5 with TRBJ1-1; D perhaps matches TRBD1 (6 bases). The length of the CDR3 is 15 residues. V lost 2 bases and J lost 4, with 14 bases in between. Germline CDR1 reads MNHEY; CDR2 reads SVGAGI. Here the CDR3 DNA reads TGTGCCAGCAGTTACGAAACAGGGTTGTCCACTGAAGCTTTCTTT. It translates to CASSYETGLSTEAFF.

V gene TRBV9 combines with J gene TRBJ1-4, with 7 bases lining up with TRBD1. With V trimmed by 0 bases and J by 8 bases, 7 bases remained unmatched. The germline V gene encodes CDR1 SGDLS and CDR2 YYNGEE. This CDR3 has 15 amino acids. The CDR3 DNA sequence: TGTGCCAGCAGCGTAGCAGGGGGGCCAGGGGAAAAACTGTTTTTT. Translating gives CASSVAGGPGEKLFF.

This sequence joins TRBV7-2 and TRBJ1-5; maybe TRBD1 (5 bases). Germline V gives CDR1 SGHTA, CDR2 FQGNSA. CDR3 length: 18 residues. V dropped 2 bases and J dropped 1 base, with 18 bases sitting between them. DNA of the CDR3: TGTGCCAGCAGCTTATCGTCGTCCGGGGGACGGAGCAATCAGCCCCAGCATTTT. This codes for CASSLSSSGGRSNQPQHF.

The chain employs TRBV7-6 and TRBJ2-5; 11 bases match TRBD2. The CDR3 has 15 amino acids. The trim removed 5 bases at V and 2 bases at J, leaving 4 bases unmatched. Germline V gene data show CDR1 as SGHVS and CDR2 as FNYEAQ. CDR3 nucleotide sequence: TGTGCCAGCAGCCGAACTAGCGGGGGTCAAGAGACCCAGTACTTC. Protein sequence: CASSRTSGGQETQYF. Full variable domain (rest looked up from reference TRBV7-6 and TRBJ2-5): GAGVSQSPRYKVTKRGQDVALRCDPISGHVSLYWYRQALGQGPEFLTYFNYEAQQDKSGLPNDRFSAERPEGSISTLTIQRTEQRDSAMYRCASSRTSGGQETQYFGPGTRLLVL.

The chain joins TRBV2 to TRBJ1-5; the D gene is possibly TRBD1 (5 bases). CDR3 size: 15 residues. Trimming shortened V by 4 bases and J by 0 bases, and 10 bases separated the two germline ends. Germline V CDR1 and CDR2: SNHLY, FYNNEI. CDR3 protein: CASSVDKLSNQPQHF. The DNA for the CDR3 is TGTGCCAGCAGTGTGGACAAACTTAGCAATCAGCCCCAGCATTTT.

V is TRBV6-5 and J is TRBJ2-2, with D possibly TRBD1 on 6 matching bases. CDR1 is MNHEY and CDR2 is SVGAGI in the germline V gene. The CDR3 totals 15 residues. V lost 6 bases and J lost 1, with 12 bases in between. Written as DNA, the CDR3 is TGTGCCAGCAGGTCAGGGGCCCTGAACACCGGGGAGCTGTTTTTT. It specifies CASRSGALNTGELFF.

V usage is TRBV5-1 and J usage is TRBJ2-1, with TRBD2 matching 8 bases. This CDR3 comprises 18 residues. After removal of 3 bases from V and 4 bases from J, the junction contained 15 bases not matched to a gene. Germline loops: CDR1 SGHRS, CDR2 YFSETQ. The CDR3 nucleotides read TGCGCCAGCAGCTCCGGTGGGGTTAGCGGGATAAAATACAATGAGCAGTTCTTC. Amino acids: CASSSGGVSGIKYNEQFF.

The CDR3 is CASSSRGMGETQYF. In DNA, the CDR3 is TGTGCCAGTAGTAGCAGGGGAATGGGAGAGACCCAGTACTTC. This rearrangement joins TRBV19 to TRBJ2-5; TRBD1 is a possible D gene (6 bases). This CDR3 spans 14 amino acids. Trimming shortened V by 4 bases and J by 4 bases, and 13 bases separated the two germline ends. Germline V lookup: CDR1 LNHDA, CDR2 SQIVND (reference sequence).

The V gene is TRBV30, the J gene TRBJ1-1; a possible D gene is TRBD1 (5 bases). The CDR3 extends over 14 amino acids. Germline V CDR1 and CDR2: GTSNPN, SVGIG (reference sequence). V dropped 0 bases and J dropped 4 bases, with 12 bases sitting between them. This CDR3 reads CAWSVQAGITEAFF. The CDR3 DNA is TGTGCCTGGAGTGTACAGGCAGGGATCACTGAAGCTTTCTTT.

This clone came up once. This sequence joins TRBV5-1 and TRBJ2-1; TRBD2 matches 11 bases. This CDR3 comprises 16 residues. Germline V lookup: CDR1 SGHRS, CDR2 YFSETQ. V was pared by 3 bases and J by 5 bases, with 7 bases of the junction left unmatched. CDR3 protein: CASSSDSGGGNNEQFF. The CDR3 DNA reads TGCGCCAGCAGCTCCGATAGCGGGGGGGGTAACAATGAGCAGTTCTTC. Using reference TRBV5-1 and TRBJ2-1 for the parts outside the CDR3, the full variable domain is KAGVTQTPRYLIKTRGQQVTLSCSPISGHRSVSWYQQTPGQGLQFLFEYFSETQRNKGNFPGRFSGRQFSNSRSEMNVSTLELGDSALYLCASSSDSGGGNNEQFFGPGTRLTVL.

This sequence joins TRBV2 and TRBJ1-1; 7 bases are shared with TRBD1. Looked up from germline, CDR1 is SNHLY and CDR2 is FYNNEI. J gave up 7 bases and V 7 bases, and 9 bases lay outside the gene matches. The CDR3 has 13 amino acids. The CDR3 spells CASKPTGPREAFF. Here the CDR3 DNA reads TGTGCCAGCAAACCGACAGGGCCTCGTGAAGCTTTCTTT.